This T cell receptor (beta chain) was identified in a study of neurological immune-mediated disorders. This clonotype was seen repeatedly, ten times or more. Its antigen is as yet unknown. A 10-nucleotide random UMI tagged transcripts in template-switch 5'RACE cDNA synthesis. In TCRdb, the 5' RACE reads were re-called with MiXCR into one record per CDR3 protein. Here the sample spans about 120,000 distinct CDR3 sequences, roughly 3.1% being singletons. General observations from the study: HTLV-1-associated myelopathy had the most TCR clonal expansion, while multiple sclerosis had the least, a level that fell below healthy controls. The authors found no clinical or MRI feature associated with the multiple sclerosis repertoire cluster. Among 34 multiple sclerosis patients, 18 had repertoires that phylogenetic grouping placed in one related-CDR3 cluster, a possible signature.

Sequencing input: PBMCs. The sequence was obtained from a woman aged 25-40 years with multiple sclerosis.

The CDR3: CASSQYSRNTEAFF. CDR3 sequence (DNA): TGTGCCAGCAGCCAATACAGTCGGAACACTGAAGCTTTCTTT. The chain carries TRBV3-1 and TRBJ1-1; D remains unclear. CDR3 length: 14 amino acids. Germline CDR1 LGHDT, CDR2 YNNKEL (reference sequence). Trimming took 2 bases from V and 1 from J, leaving 8 bases between them.